This T cell receptor beta chain was sequenced during a study of PD-1 blockade in classical Hodgkin lymphoma (TCRdb year 2020). Context from the whole study: Nivolumab dosing was 3 mg/kg intravenously every 2 weeks, continuing until either disease progression or unacceptable toxicity. A peripheral blood immune signature of response to PD-1 blockade in classical Hodgkin lymphoma was defined using TCR beta sequencing and CyTOF.

Beyond this particular receptor, the publication reports: Patients starting nivolumab less than 1 year after ASCT had lower diversity and were excluded from later analyses to avoid confounding by immune reconstitution. The study was restricted to a single clinical trial cohort, and the causes of repertoire differences, possibly disease activity or prior therapy, were left undefined. Baseline TCR diversity was reported as lower in newly diagnosed patients than in healthy donors, and lower still in relapsed/refractory patients. A significant rise by C4D1 was seen in CD4+ but not CD8+ TCR diversity (p=0.0027 vs p=0.16), with the rise being most apparent in complete responders (p=0.02). Trial patients achieving complete response had baseline diversity similar to newly diagnosed patients, whereas partial responders and progressors had significantly lower diversity.

The sample's time point label is to be understood as: cycle 2 day 1 (C2D1) of nivolumab. Every trial patient had relapsed after autologous stem cell transplantation, and cohorts A, B and C differed in prior brentuximab vedotin exposure. A total of 50 to 70 patients with relapsed/refractory classical Hodgkin lymphoma made up the trial cohort, and each patient's best overall response was complete response, partial response or progressive disease. Single-agent nivolumab was administered to trial patients in the multi-cohort phase II CheckMate 205 trial. Best overall response was determined by an independent review committee according to the 2007 International Working Group response criteria. Trial PBMCs were collected just before the start of nivolumab (C1D1) and during therapy at cycle 2 day 1 and cycle 4 day 1. Peripheral blood was collected in 8 mL Vacutainer Cell Preparation Tubes, from which PBMCs were isolated by centrifugation and then cryopreserved.

Concerning this clone itself: Its antigen remains unidentified. Base qualities are not recorded, but no much larger clone differs from it by a single base.

The junction shows trimming of 2 bases on V and 3 bases on J, plus 5 bases between the germline ends. Taken from the germline V gene, the CDR1 and CDR2 loops are KGHSY and FQNENV. The CDR3 measures 12 amino acids from cysteine to phenylalanine. Left in the record is the CDR3 DNA by itself, 36 bases read in frame from the first base. The Qiagen DNeasy kit was used to extract genomic DNA from unsorted PBMCs and from the negatively selected CD4+ and CD8+ fractions. TCR beta CDR3 regions were amplified by immunoSEQ multiplex PCR using primers annealing to V and J segments. A synthetic immune receptor repertoire was used to minimize amplification bias, and remaining bias was computationally removed after sequencing. The study's own analysis went as follows. Repertoire diversity was quantified as the Shannon entropy index using custom Python scripts. Unsorted, CD4+ and CD8+ repertoires were examined separately, except in combined analyses, for which CD4+ and CD8+ sequences were merged in silico. Clonal expansion was defined as at least a 2-fold frequency increase after treatment relative to C1D1, with a pseudocount of 0.5 for undetected baseline clones. Clones with 0 or 1 copy at C1D1 were defined as singleton clones, while clones with 2 or more copies were defined as non-singleton clones. Clones expanded in unsorted samples were annotated as CD4+, CD8+ or unknown by matching protein sequences in sorted samples from the same patient. Wilcoxon tests were applied to paired samples to test diversity changes from C1D1 to C4D1. TCRdb holds this immuneACCESS table with in-frame rearrangements only. Some clones are missing; in checked studies, unresolved V genes explain under half, and the rest has no known cause. V, J and clone size derive from that table, while D and trimming were established from the DNA sequence. The sample data list nearly 60,000 clones, and 75% to 95% of these were observed just once. The ten largest clones add up to more than 9% of the sample.

The chain uses TRBV16 and TRBJ2-7; no D segment can be confidently identified. This TCR was recovered from a human donor with classical Hodgkin lymphoma. The sequenced sample was peripheral blood mononuclear cells (PBMCs), obtained before the second cycle of nivolumab. The CDR3 region has the sequence CASSQTLYEQYF. The DNA sequence is given as TGTGCCAGCAGCCAAACGCTCTACGAGCAGTACTTC.